Listed here are 24 T cell receptor beta chains from one sample, sequenced in a study of cytotoxic CD8 clonotypes in ibrutinib-treated CLL. Using immunoSEQ multiplex PCR, the repertoire was profiled, and TCRdb retains in-frame clones only, with some absent. The sample lists around 310,000 clones; more than 65% were seen once. This specimen was PBMCs, taken before ibrutinib treatment. These receptors originate from a human donor with chronic lymphocytic leukemia.

The J gene is TRBJ1-4, the V gene TRBV29-1; tentative D call: TRBD1 (5 bases). CDR1 is SQVTM, CDR2 ANQGSEA, per germline. Trimming removed 4 bases at V and 7 bases at J, with 19 bases between. The CDR3 is made up of 15 amino acids. The CDR3 is CSVAPSGRDGEKLFF. For the CDR3, the DNA is TGCAGCGTTGCCCCCTCGGGCAGGGATGGTGAAAAACTGTTTTTT.

This chain uses TRBV9 with TRBJ1-2, with D maybe TRBD1 (6 bases). This CDR3 is built from 14 residues. The germline CDR1 and CDR2 sequences are SGDLS and YYNGEE. V was clipped by 3 bases and J by 3 bases, with 12 bases between them. The CDR3 region is CASSARGGDYGYTF. The CDR3 DNA reads as TGTGCCAGCAGCGCCAGAGGGGGTGACTATGGCTACACCTTC.

The genes are TRBV14 and TRBJ2-1, with 8 bases fitting TRBD2. Germline CDR1 SGHDN, CDR2 FVKESK. After removal of 5 bases from V and 0 bases from J, the junction contained 6 bases not matched to a gene. The CDR3 is made up of 16 amino acids. CDR3 nucleotide sequence: TGTGCCAGCAGCTCTCTAGCGGGCAGCTCCTACAATGAGCAGTTCTTC. The encoded protein is CASSSLAGSSYNEQFF.

The chain is built from TRBV25-1 and TRBJ2-7; perhaps TRBD2 as D (6 bases). Germline CDR1 reads MGHDK; CDR2 reads SYGVNS. V lost 5 bases and J 5 bases, leaving 10 bases between the germline ends. The length of the CDR3 is 12 residues. Here the CDR3 DNA reads TGTGCCAGCAGTAGGGGAGGCAACGAGCAGTACTTC. This codes for CASSRGGNEQYF.

The chain recombines TRBV9 with TRBJ2-3, with a weak D call TRBD2 (6 bases). This CDR3 spans 16 amino acids. Deletions cut 4 bases from V and 0 bases from J, with 15 bases between. In germline, CDR1 is SGDLS, CDR2 YYNGEE. This CDR3 reads CASSTTRGASTDTQYF. The DNA for the CDR3 is TGTGCCAGCAGCACAACCCGCGGGGCTAGCACAGATACGCAGTATTTT.

This clone was seen only once. Germline and junction disagree at one end, which may indicate a read error. This chain joins TRBV4-2 and TRBJ1-4, with TRBD1 matching over 7 bases. Per germline, CDR1 LGHNA and CDR2 YNFKEQ. CDR3 length: 14 amino acids. The CDR3 reads CASSQEGSVTGQTF. The DNA of the CDR3 is TGTGCCAGCAGCCAAGAGGGATCCGTGACAGGGCAAACTTTT.

The chain links TRBV9 to TRBJ1-5, with 11 bases identical to TRBD1. From germline, CDR1 is SGDLS and CDR2 YYNGEE. V lost 4 bases and J lost 6; bases outside the gene matches: 6. This CDR3 contains 15 residues. The CDR3 spells CASSSGQGVSQPQHF. CDR3 DNA: TGTGCCAGCAGCTCGGGACAGGGGGTAAGTCAGCCCCAGCATTTT.

This clone was detected a few times. This sequence joins TRBV5-4 and TRBJ2-1; 8 bases match TRBD1. J lost 4 bases, V lost 4 bases, and 7 bases had no gene match. Per germline, CDR1 SGHNT and CDR2 YYREEE (reference sequence). The CDR3 contains 15 residues. The CDR3 coding sequence is TGTGCCAGCAGCCCCAGGGGGCCGGGGTACAATGAGCAGTTCTTC. Encoded protein: CASSPRGPGYNEQFF.

V and J are TRBV19 and TRBJ2-7; weak D call: TRBD2 (5 bases). Germline-derived CDR1 and CDR2 are LNHDA and SQIVND (reference sequence). CDR3 length equals 14 residues. The V gene lost 3 bases and the J gene lost 5 bases, with 14 bases spanning the gap. The CDR3 loop reads CASSIGPERHEQYF. In DNA form, the CDR3 reads TGTGCCAGTAGTATTGGGCCGGAGCGGCACGAGCAGTACTTC. The entire variable domain, with the rest obtained from reference TRBV19 and TRBJ2-7, is as follows: DGGITQSPKYLFRKEGQNVTLSCEQNLNHDAMYWYRQDPGQGLRLIYYSQIVNDFQKGDIAEGYSVSREKKESFPLTVTSAQKNPTAFYLCASSIGPERHEQYFGPGTRLTVT.

V gene TRBV19 combines with J gene TRBJ2-7, with TRBD1 matching 7 bases. With 8 bases clipped from V and 4 bases from J, the junction kept 8 bases outside the gene matches. In germline, CDR1 is LNHDA, CDR2 SQIVND (reference sequence). This CDR3 contains 13 residues. The CDR3 sequence: CASEDRVHYEQYF. CDR3 DNA: TGTGCCAGTGAAGACAGGGTCCATTACGAGCAGTACTTC.

This rearrangement joins TRBV9 to TRBJ2-1; D gene ambiguous. Germline values: CDR1 SGDLS, CDR2 YYNGEE. Between the trimmed V and J ends, which lost 1 base and 9 bases, there was a span of 8 bases. The CDR3 length is 12 residues. For the CDR3, the DNA is TGTGCCAGCAGCGTATACGCAGGTGAGCAGTTCTTC. As protein: CASSVYAGEQFF.

The table lists this clone with a few counts. The chain carries TRBV7-3 and TRBJ2-1; 7 bases are a match to TRBD2. The CDR3 is 14 residues long. In germline, CDR1 is SGHTA, CDR2 FQGTGA. Trimming cost V 5 bases and J 6 bases; bases outside gene matches: 7. The CDR3: CASSLTGGSNEQFF. CDR3 sequence (DNA): TGTGCCAGCAGCCTCACGGGAGGCAGCAATGAGCAGTTCTTC.

The V gene is TRBV7-6, the J gene TRBJ2-3; maybe TRBD2 (6 bases). CDR1 and CDR2 from the germline V gene are SGHVS and FNYEAQ. CDR3 length: 15 residues. Trimming removed 5 bases from V and 3 bases from J, with 15 bases in between. The CDR3 bases are TGTGCCAGCAGCCCAAGGGAGGCAGGGACAGATACGCAGTATTTT. It is translated as CASSPREAGTDTQYF. Based on the CDR3 plus reference TRBV7-6 and TRBJ2-3, the full variable domain is GAGVSQSPRYKVTKRGQDVALRCDPISGHVSLYWYRQALGQGPEFLTYFNYEAQQDKSGLPNDRFSAERPEGSISTLTIQRTEQRDSAMYRCASSPREAGTDTQYFGPGTRLTVL.

The chain is built from TRBV7-9 and TRBJ2-1; possibly TRBD2 for D (6 bases). The CDR3 consists of 15 residues. CDR1 is SEHNR and CDR2 is FQNEAQ in the germline V gene (reference sequence). V lost 5 bases and J lost 7, with 18 bases in between. CDR3 sequence: CASSPGRWRTNEQFF. The CDR3 coding sequence is TGTGCCAGCAGCCCAGGGAGGTGGCGGACGAATGAGCAGTTCTTC. The full variable domain, in which reference TRBV7-9 and TRBJ2-1 provide the parts outside the CDR3, is DTGVSQNPRHKITKRGQNVTFRCDPISEHNRLYWYRQTLGQGPEFLTYFQNEAQLEKSRLLSDRFSAERPKGSFSTLEIQRTEQGDSAMYLCASSPGRWRTNEQFFGPGTRLTVL.

This chain connects TRBV7-2 to TRBJ2-7; the match to TRBD2 covers 9 bases. Germline V CDR1 and CDR2: SGHTA, FQGNSA. The CDR3 is made up of 15 amino acids. Germline trimming cut 6 bases from V and 4 bases from J; bases unmatched to any gene: 10. CDR3: CASSPPSLAGYEQYF. For the CDR3, the DNA is TGTGCCAGCAGTCCCCCCTCTCTAGCGGGGTACGAGCAGTACTTC.

The chain links TRBV27 to TRBJ2-7, with D possibly TRBD1 on 6 matching bases. CDR1 is MNHEY, CDR2 SMNVEV, per germline (reference sequence). This CDR3 spans 19 amino acids. The V and J ends lost 6 bases and 4 bases respectively, with 31 bases between them. The CDR3 region has the DNA TGTGCCAGCAGCACAGTTCGGTCGTCGAAGAGGGGACACTTATACGAGCAGTACTTC. This codes for CASSTVRSSKRGHLYEQYF.

This clone has a handful of counts. The chain employs TRBV28 and TRBJ1-2; TRBD1 is a possible D gene (6 bases). V was pared by 3 bases and J by 6 bases, with 14 bases between. This CDR3 is 14 amino acids long. CDR1 MDHEN and CDR2 SYDVKM come from the germline V gene. CDR3 nucleotides: TGTGCCAGCAGTTTTTTGGGGGCTGTTAATGGCTACACCTTC. This encodes CASSFLGAVNGYTF.

The CDR3 region is CASSGQSNQPQHF. CDR3 sequence (DNA): TGTGCCAGCAGTGGACAGAGCAATCAGCCCCAGCATTTT. The chain carries TRBV2 and TRBJ1-5; D perhaps matches TRBD1 (5 bases). With 4 bases removed from V and 1 base from J, the gap between germline ends came to 5 bases. The germline V gene has CDR1 SNHLY and CDR2 FYNNEI. The length of the CDR3 is 13 residues.

The chain recombines TRBV4-2 with TRBJ2-7; D perhaps matches TRBD2 (5 bases). The CDR3 length is 13 residues. The germline CDR1 and CDR2 sequences are LGHNA and YNFKEQ. The V gene lost 4 bases and the J gene lost 4 bases, with 11 bases spanning the gap. CDR3 region: CASSLGLEYEQYF. Here the CDR3 DNA reads TGTGCCAGCAGCCTCGGACTGGAATACGAGCAGTACTTC.

CDR3 sequence (DNA): TGTGCCAGCAGTGAATTCCTCCTTCAGGGGGCCTCTGGAAACACCATATATTTT. Protein sequence: CASSEFLLQGASGNTIYF. The chain is built from TRBV25-1 and TRBJ1-3; 8 bases are a match to TRBD1. From germline, CDR1 is MGHDK and CDR2 SYGVNS. This CDR3 is built from 18 residues. Trimming removed 1 base from V and 0 bases from J; junction bases left unmatched: 8.

The V call is TRBV4-3, the J call TRBJ2-2, with D uncertain. This CDR3 contains 13 residues. The V gene lost 4 bases and the J gene lost 7 bases, with 10 bases spanning the gap. Germline values: CDR1 LGHNA, CDR2 YSLEER. The CDR3 DNA sequence: TGCGCCAGCAGCCCTGTCACCAGCGGGGAGCTGTTTTTT. Protein: CASSPVTSGELFF.

The chain is built from TRBV2 and TRBJ2-1, with D possibly matching TRBD2 (6 bases). This CDR3 spans 13 amino acids. V shed 7 bases and J shed 13 bases, with 20 bases lying between them. Germline lookup yields CDR1 SNHLY and CDR2 FYNNEI. The CDR3 DNA is TGTGCCAGCACCGAACGGGGCGGGACTCGCCAGTTCTTC. This translates into CASTERGGTRQFF.

In DNA form, the CDR3 reads TGTGCCAGCAGCCACAAACCCAGGGGGCGGTTGGACTATGGCTACACCTTC. This encodes CASSHKPRGRLDYGYTF. This chain joins TRBV7-6 and TRBJ1-2; 8 bases are shared with TRBD1. CDR3 length equals 17 residues. The V gene's germline CDR1 is SGHVS and CDR2 FNYEAQ. V lost 5 bases, J lost 3 bases, and 14 bases stayed unmatched.

The genes are TRBV5-4 and TRBJ2-1; 15 bases align to TRBD2. Germline V lookup: CDR1 SGHNT, CDR2 YYREEE (reference sequence). This CDR3 has 19 amino acids. Trimming cost V 4 bases and J 0 bases; bases outside gene matches: 8. CDR3 in DNA: TGTGCCAGCAGCAAACCGGGACTAGCGGGAGGTAGCTCCTACAATGAGCAGTTCTTC. It is translated as CASSKPGLAGGSSYNEQFF.